These 30 T cell receptor beta chains were all obtained from the same sample, sequenced in a study of T-cell memory formation after mild COVID-19. From the 5' RACE reads, TCRdb called clonotypes with MiXCR, one entry per CDR3 protein. The sample carries 390,000 or so distinct CDR3 sequences, 16% recorded once. Sequencing was performed on PBMCs or a T cell subset sorted from them (not recorded which). The receptor set was obtained from a man aged 18 to 30 who had mild COVID-19 (a few samples of this study predate the infection). Cell type and time point are not known.

This sequence joins TRBV7-9 and TRBJ2-2, with TRBD1 identical over 7 bases. V lost 5 bases, J lost 2 bases, and 5 bases stayed unmatched. There are 15 residues in the CDR3. Germline assignment: CDR1 SEHNR and CDR2 FQNEAQ (reference sequence). The CDR3 protein is CASSHGQANTGELFF. CDR3 sequence (DNA): TGTGCCAGCAGCCACGGACAGGCAAACACCGGGGAGCTGTTTTTT.

This clonotype came up a few times. This chain connects TRBV7-9 to TRBJ1-6, with D possibly matching TRBD1 (5 bases). This CDR3 has 15 amino acids. Germline V gene sequence: CDR1 SEHNR, CDR2 FQNEAQ (reference sequence). V was shortened by 10 bases and J by 0 bases, with 13 bases between the two germline ends. The CDR3 is CAITTESSYNSPLHF. In DNA, the CDR3 is TGTGCCATTACGACAGAGAGCTCCTATAATTCACCCCTCCACTTT. The variable domain in full, with the rest retrieved from reference TRBV7-9 and TRBJ1-6, is DTGVSQNPRHKITKRGQNVTFRCDPISEHNRLYWYRQTLGQGPEFLTYFQNEAQLEKSRLLSDRFSAERPKGSFSTLEIQRTEQGDSAMYLCAITTESSYNSPLHFGNGTRLTVT.

Many counts were recorded for this clonotype. The CDR3 DNA sequence: TGTGCCAGCAGCTTAGCGCCCGGACTTGAAGCTTTCTTT. Translation gives CASSLAPGLEAFF. The gene calls are TRBV7-2 and TRBJ1-1; D gene uncertain. Germline V lookup: CDR1 SGHTA, CDR2 FQGNSA. The ends were cut back, 0 bases at V and 7 bases at J, with 9 bases in the middle. The CDR3 has 13 amino acids. Drawing the rest from reference TRBV7-2 and TRBJ1-1, the complete variable domain is GAGVSQSPSNKVTEKGKDVELRCDPISGHTALYWYRQSLGQGLEFLIYFQGNSAPDKSGLPSDRFSAERTGGSVSTLTIQRTQQEDSAVYLCASSLAPGLEAFFGQGTRLTVV.

This rearrangement joins TRBV6-5 to TRBJ1-5, with a weak D call TRBD1 (6 bases). Germline V gene sequence: CDR1 MNHEY, CDR2 SVGAGI. The CDR3 runs to 15 residues. Trimming left V 6 bases short and J 5 bases short, with 17 bases between. CDR3 sequence reads: CASSLGGPQDQPQHF. The CDR3 nucleotides are TGTGCCAGCAGCCTCGGGGGCCCCCAGGATCAGCCCCAGCATTTT.

This clonotype showed up just a few times. This chain connects TRBV5-1 to TRBJ1-1, with D perhaps TRBD1 (6 bases). There are 15 residues in the CDR3. CDR1 and CDR2 from the germline V gene are SGHRS and YFSETQ. V dropped 4 bases and J dropped 5 bases, with 18 bases sitting between them. The CDR3 DNA follows: TGCGCCAGCAGCGGAAGGGAGGGGGTAAGGACTGAAGCTTTCTTT. It is translated as CASSGREGVRTEAFF.

This chain joins TRBV5-1 and TRBJ2-5, with D possibly matching TRBD1 (5 bases). Trimming took 7 bases from V and 2 from J, leaving 12 bases between them. The CDR3 extends over 13 amino acids. From germline, CDR1 is SGHRS and CDR2 YFSETQ. The CDR3 reads CASRQDIQETQYF. The CDR3 DNA reads as TGCGCCAGCCGCCAGGACATTCAAGAGACCCAGTACTTC.

This sequence joins TRBV29-1 and TRBJ2-5; maybe TRBD2 (6 bases). V lost 4 bases and J 2 bases, leaving 11 bases between the germline ends. The CDR3 sequence is 13 residues long. Germline lookup yields CDR1 SQVTM and CDR2 ANQGSEA. CDR3 sequence (DNA): TGCAGCGTTGCGGGGGTCGGACAAGAGACCCAGTACTTC. As protein: CSVAGVGQETQYF. Full variable domain (missing parts from reference TRBV29-1 and TRBJ2-5): SAVISQKPSRDICQRGTSLTIQCQVDSQVTMMFWYRQQPGQSLTLIATANQGSEATYESGFVIDKFPISRPNLTFSTLTVSNMSPEDSSIYLCSVAGVGQETQYFGPGTRLLVL.

This chain uses TRBV6-5 with TRBJ1-2, with 7 bases lining up with TRBD1. After removal of 7 bases from V and 4 bases from J, the junction contained 3 bases not matched to a gene. The CDR3 is 12 amino acids. The germline V gene encodes CDR1 MNHEY and CDR2 SVGAGI. CDR3 sequence: CASNSGGYGYTF. The DNA of the CDR3 is TGTGCCAGCAACTCAGGGGGCTATGGCTACACCTTC.

This clonotype was seen a handful of times. The rearrangement links TRBV5-1 to TRBJ2-3, with 11 bases lining up with TRBD2. This CDR3 is built from 15 residues. V gave up 1 base and J gave up 6 bases; unmatched junction bases: 4. Germline V gives CDR1 SGHRS, CDR2 YFSETQ. CDR3 sequence reads: CASSLLSGGADTQYF. In DNA, the CDR3 is TGCGCCAGCAGCTTGCTTAGCGGGGGGGCCGATACGCAGTATTTT.

The V gene is TRBV20-1, the J gene TRBJ1-5; D is unclear. CDR1 and CDR2 (germline): DFQATT, SNEGSKA (reference sequence). The germline V and J ends were trimmed by 6 bases and 0 bases, with 15 bases remaining between them. The CDR3 contains 15 residues. CDR3 amino acids: CSAKALGDSNQPQHF. The CDR3 coding sequence is TGCAGTGCCAAAGCATTAGGCGATAGCAATCAGCCCCAGCATTTT.

DNA for the CDR3: TGCAGCGTGGCCCTTATAGCGGGGGGCTACAATGAGCAGTTCTTC. It is translated as CSVALIAGGYNEQFF. The chain employs TRBV29-1 and TRBJ2-1; 10 bases are shared with TRBD2. Germline trimming cut 6 bases from V and 3 bases from J; bases unmatched to any gene: 8. Germline V lookup: CDR1 SQVTM, CDR2 ANQGSEA. This CDR3 region has 15 residues.

This clonotype occurred a few times. The rearrangement joins TRBV12-3 or TRBV12-4 to TRBJ1-1; TRBD1 aligns across 8 bases. V lost 5 bases and J lost 5; bases outside the gene matches: 7. The CDR3 sequence is 14 residues long. The CDR3 reads CASSPRTGQTEAFF. Here the CDR3 DNA reads TGTGCCAGCAGTCCCCGGACAGGGCAAACTGAAGCTTTCTTT.

The chain has TRBV4-3 and TRBJ2-1, with a tentative D call TRBD1 (5 bases). The germline V gene has CDR1 LGHNA and CDR2 YSLEER. The CDR3 consists of 15 residues. V lost 0 bases and J 7 bases, leaving 13 bases between the germline ends. The DNA for the CDR3 is TGCGCCAGCAGCCAAGATCGGGCAGGGTATAATGAGCAGTTCTTC. Its protein product is CASSQDRAGYNEQFF.

This clonotype was counted once. Here the CDR3 reads CASSLGEEAFF. The CDR3 nucleotides read TGTGCCAGCAGTTTGGGGGAGGAAGCTTTCTTT. The rearrangement links TRBV27 to TRBJ1-1, with a weak D call TRBD1 (5 bases). Germline CDR1 reads MNHEY; CDR2 reads SMNVEV (reference sequence). The CDR3 spans 11 residues. The V gene lost 3 bases and the J gene lost 8 bases, with 7 bases spanning the gap.

The CDR3 region is CASRLGWSYNSPLHF. CDR3 in DNA: TGTGCCAGCAGGTTGGGCTGGTCCTATAATTCACCCCTCCACTTT. V gene TRBV6-5 combines with J gene TRBJ1-6, with no clear D. V was shortened by 6 bases and J by 1 base, with 10 bases between the two germline ends. Germline values: CDR1 MNHEY, CDR2 SVGAGI. This CDR3 is 15 amino acids long.

The chain recombines TRBV20-1 with TRBJ1-1; D is ambiguous. V shed 0 bases and J shed 1 base, with 9 bases lying between them. The germline CDR1 and CDR2 sequences are DFQATT and SNEGSKA (reference sequence). The length of the CDR3 is 14 residues. CDR3: CSARDPRRNTEAFF. CDR3 in DNA: TGCAGTGCTAGAGATCCACGCCGGAACACTGAAGCTTTCTTT.

This clonotype was picked up a small number of times. The genes are TRBV15 and TRBJ1-1, with D unclear. This CDR3 is 15 amino acids long. Germline V gene lookup returns CDR1 LNHNV and CDR2 YYDKDF (reference sequence). V was cut by 3 bases and J by 2 bases, with 13 bases left in between. The CDR3 here is CATSRGSDRNTEAFF. In DNA form, the CDR3 reads TGTGCCACCAGCAGGGGATCGGACCGAAACACTGAAGCTTTCTTT.

This clonotype appeared many times. This sequence joins TRBV7-9 and TRBJ1-3, with D perhaps matching TRBD1 (5 bases). CDR1 is SEHNR, CDR2 FQNEAQ, per germline (reference sequence). The CDR3 length is 16 residues. The V and J ends lost 4 bases and 2 bases respectively, with 15 bases between them. CDR3 sequence reads: CASSYFVGTPGNTIYF. Here the CDR3 DNA reads TGTGCCAGCAGCTACTTCGTCGGGACCCCTGGAAACACCATATATTTT.

This clonotype showed up just a few times. This rearrangement joins TRBV5-5 to TRBJ2-1; D might be TRBD2 (6 bases). V dropped 0 bases and J dropped 2 bases, with 9 bases sitting between them. The length of the CDR3 is 15 residues. CDR1 is SGHKS and CDR2 is YYEKEE in the germline V gene (reference sequence). The CDR3 nucleotides are TGTGCCAGCAGCTTGGCAGCTAGCGCCTACAATGAGCAGTTCTTC. It is translated as CASSLAASAYNEQFF.

The J gene is TRBJ2-1, the V gene TRBV20-1, with D hard to call. The CDR3 runs to 11 residues. Trimming took off 3 bases at V and 6 bases at J, with 6 bases between the two ends. CDR1 is DFQATT and CDR2 is SNEGSKA in the germline V gene (reference sequence). CDR3 loop: CSASSSNEQFF. The CDR3 coding sequence is TGCAGTGCTAGTTCGAGCAATGAGCAGTTCTTC.

The gene calls are TRBV11-2 and TRBJ2-1; D remains unclear. The ends were cut back, 5 bases at V and 6 bases at J, with 17 bases in the middle. The CDR3 has 15 residues. Germline V lookup: CDR1 SGHAT, CDR2 FQNNGV. CDR3 in DNA: TGTGCCAGCAGCCCTACGTGGCCTAGTTCCAATGAGCAGTTCTTC. It codes for CASSPTWPSSNEQFF.

This clonotype showed up just a few times. The genes are TRBV5-1 and TRBJ2-5, with a tentative D call TRBD2 (6 bases). Deletions cut 7 bases from V and 7 bases from J, with 17 bases between. Germline CDR1 SGHRS, CDR2 YFSETQ. The CDR3 length is 13 residues. CDR3 sequence reads: CASGEETPSTQYF. For the CDR3, the DNA is TGCGCCAGCGGGGAGGAGACGCCGTCGACCCAGTACTTC.

In this sample, this clonotype turned up a few times. The chain uses TRBV29-1 and TRBJ2-1, with a weak D call TRBD1 (6 bases). The CDR3 runs 12 residues. The V gene's germline CDR1 is SQVTM and CDR2 ANQGSEA. Trimming cost V 4 bases and J 5 bases, with 9 bases left between them. CDR3 DNA: TGCAGCGTTGCCCAGGGGCACAATGAGCAGTTCTTC. This translates into CSVAQGHNEQFF.

This clonotype has a handful of counts. V and J are TRBV7-9 and TRBJ2-5, with 8 bases fitting TRBD2. J gave up 2 bases and V 5 bases, and 13 bases lay outside the gene matches. The germline V gene encodes CDR1 SEHNR and CDR2 FQNEAQ (reference sequence). The CDR3 runs to 17 residues. The CDR3 protein is CASSPWVGGAKQETQYF. The CDR3 DNA reads as TGTGCCAGCAGCCCCTGGGTCGGGGGGGCTAAACAAGAGACCCAGTACTTC.

In this sample, this clonotype turned up a few times. The chain is built from TRBV4-2 and TRBJ1-4; a possible D gene is TRBD1 (6 bases). This CDR3 spans 15 amino acids. Germline CDR1 and CDR2: LGHNA and YNFKEQ. V was trimmed by 0 bases and J by 10 bases, leaving 15 bases between them. CDR3 coding DNA: TGTGCCAGCAGCCAAGATTCGGGGGCCGGTGGAAAACTGTTTTTT. Its protein is CASSQDSGAGGKLFF.

The chain carries TRBV4-1 and TRBJ2-1; TRBD2 matches at 7 bases. This CDR3 has 16 amino acids. V was clipped by 1 base and J by 4 bases; unmatched bases: 7. Germline V gene sequence: CDR1 MGHRA, CDR2 YSYEKL. The CDR3, as DNA: TGCGCCAGCAGCCAAGTTAGGCTAGCGGTTTACAATGAGCAGTTCTTC. This codes for CASSQVRLAVYNEQFF.

This clonotype turned up a few times. J is TRBJ2-6 and V is TRBV5-1, with 9 positions matching TRBD1. Germline loops: CDR1 SGHRS, CDR2 YFSETQ. With V trimmed by 4 bases and J by 0 bases, 5 bases remained unmatched. This CDR3 is built from 17 residues. CDR3 coding DNA: TGCGCCAGCAGCCCCCTGACAGGGGGCTCTGGGGCCAACGTCCTGACTTTC. It encodes CASSPLTGGSGANVLTF.

This clonotype appeared many times. In DNA form, the CDR3 reads TGTGCCAGCAGCTGGGACGAGCAATACGAGCAGTACTTC. Translating it yields CASSWDEQYEQYF. The gene calls are TRBV7-2 and TRBJ2-7; D is tentatively TRBD1 or TRBD2 (5 bases each). There are 13 residues in the CDR3. Germline CDR1 and CDR2: SGHTA and FQGNSA. With 4 bases removed from V and 4 bases from J, the gap between germline ends came to 11 bases.

This clonotype was observed a few times. This chain joins TRBV7-8 and TRBJ2-2; maybe TRBD2 (6 bases). V lost 5 bases and J lost 6, with 16 bases in between. This CDR3 has 15 amino acids. Per germline, CDR1 SGHVS and CDR2 FQNEAQ. CDR3 in amino acids: CASSPTTSFPGELFF. The DNA for the CDR3 is TGTGCCAGCAGCCCAACGACTAGTTTCCCCGGGGAGCTGTTTTTT. Drawing the rest from reference TRBV7-8 and TRBJ2-2, the complete variable domain is GAGVSQSPRYKVAKRGQDVALRCDPISGHVSLFWYQQALGQGPEFLTYFQNEAQLDKSGLPSDRFFAERPEGSVSTLKIQRTQQEDSAVYLCASSPTTSFPGELFFGEGSRLTVL.

This clonotype was counted many times. The chain has TRBV20-1 and TRBJ2-3, with D uncertain. Germline V CDR1 and CDR2: DFQATT, SNEGSKA (reference sequence). This CDR3 is 12 amino acids long. Trimming pared 3 bases from V and 0 bases from J, leaving 4 bases between. CDR3 loop: CSARASTDTQYF. CDR3 in DNA: TGCAGTGCTAGGGCGAGCACAGATACGCAGTATTTT.